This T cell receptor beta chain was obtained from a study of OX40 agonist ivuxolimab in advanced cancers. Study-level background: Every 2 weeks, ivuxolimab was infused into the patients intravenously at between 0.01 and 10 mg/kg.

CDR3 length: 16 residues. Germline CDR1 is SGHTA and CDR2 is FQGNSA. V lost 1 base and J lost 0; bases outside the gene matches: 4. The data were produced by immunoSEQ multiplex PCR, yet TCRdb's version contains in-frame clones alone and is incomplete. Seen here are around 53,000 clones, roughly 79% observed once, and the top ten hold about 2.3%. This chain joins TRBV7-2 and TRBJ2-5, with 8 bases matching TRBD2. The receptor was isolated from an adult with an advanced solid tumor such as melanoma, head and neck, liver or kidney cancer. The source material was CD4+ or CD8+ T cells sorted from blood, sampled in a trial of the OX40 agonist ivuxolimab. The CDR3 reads CASSLVTGGYQETQYF. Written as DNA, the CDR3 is TGTGCCAGCAGCTTAGTTACGGGGGGGTACCAAGAGACCCAGTACTTC.